This entry concerns a single T cell receptor (beta chain). Its specificity is unknown. TCRdb keeps only in-frame clones here, not all; method: immunoSEQ multiplex PCR. This sample has about 67,000 clones, with less than 90% found just once. This record belongs to a study of T cell responses to AZD1222 COVID-19 vaccine. The study, taken as a whole, reports: Of spike-specific TCRs, nearly half reportedly target regions left unmutated in variants. Vaccine-related CD4 TCRs covered spike, predominating at 160-218 and 743-854. Only after the peak T cell response were repertoires sampled. Most donors were white British, females outnumbered males, and clonal diversity was possibly underestimated.

CDR3 length equals 15 residues. Germline V gives CDR1 SGHVS, CDR2 FQNEAQ. Trimming removed 1 base at V and 2 bases at J, with 11 bases between. The specimen comprised peripheral blood, sampled on day 0 of AZD1222 vaccination. The chain links TRBV7-8 to TRBJ1-2; maybe TRBD1 (5 bases). The sequence was obtained from an adult in good health. CDR3 protein: CASSLGSGPNYGYTF. The CDR3 bases are TGTGCCAGCAGCTTAGGTTCAGGGCCCAACTATGGCTACACCTTC.